The source of this T cell receptor (beta chain) is a study of human T cells and chemical hapten exposure. The trim removed 4 bases at V and 7 bases at J, leaving 6 bases unmatched. Germline values: CDR1 MNHEY, CDR2 SMNVEV (reference sequence). The CDR3 has 13 amino acids. Blood, whole and unfractionated, served as the source for total RNA extraction. TCRdb re-called the 5' RACE reads through MiXCR, storing one row per CDR3 protein. The repertoire holds 95,000 to 120,000 distinct CDR3 sequences, more than 15% seen once, with 2.5% to 3.5% in the top ten. J is TRBJ1-2 and V is TRBV27; 7 bases line up with TRBD1. The source is a human donor in good health. CDR3 in amino acids: CASSSRQGSGYTF. The CDR3 DNA follows: TGTGCCAGCAGTTCTAGACAGGGTAGTGGCTACACCTTC.